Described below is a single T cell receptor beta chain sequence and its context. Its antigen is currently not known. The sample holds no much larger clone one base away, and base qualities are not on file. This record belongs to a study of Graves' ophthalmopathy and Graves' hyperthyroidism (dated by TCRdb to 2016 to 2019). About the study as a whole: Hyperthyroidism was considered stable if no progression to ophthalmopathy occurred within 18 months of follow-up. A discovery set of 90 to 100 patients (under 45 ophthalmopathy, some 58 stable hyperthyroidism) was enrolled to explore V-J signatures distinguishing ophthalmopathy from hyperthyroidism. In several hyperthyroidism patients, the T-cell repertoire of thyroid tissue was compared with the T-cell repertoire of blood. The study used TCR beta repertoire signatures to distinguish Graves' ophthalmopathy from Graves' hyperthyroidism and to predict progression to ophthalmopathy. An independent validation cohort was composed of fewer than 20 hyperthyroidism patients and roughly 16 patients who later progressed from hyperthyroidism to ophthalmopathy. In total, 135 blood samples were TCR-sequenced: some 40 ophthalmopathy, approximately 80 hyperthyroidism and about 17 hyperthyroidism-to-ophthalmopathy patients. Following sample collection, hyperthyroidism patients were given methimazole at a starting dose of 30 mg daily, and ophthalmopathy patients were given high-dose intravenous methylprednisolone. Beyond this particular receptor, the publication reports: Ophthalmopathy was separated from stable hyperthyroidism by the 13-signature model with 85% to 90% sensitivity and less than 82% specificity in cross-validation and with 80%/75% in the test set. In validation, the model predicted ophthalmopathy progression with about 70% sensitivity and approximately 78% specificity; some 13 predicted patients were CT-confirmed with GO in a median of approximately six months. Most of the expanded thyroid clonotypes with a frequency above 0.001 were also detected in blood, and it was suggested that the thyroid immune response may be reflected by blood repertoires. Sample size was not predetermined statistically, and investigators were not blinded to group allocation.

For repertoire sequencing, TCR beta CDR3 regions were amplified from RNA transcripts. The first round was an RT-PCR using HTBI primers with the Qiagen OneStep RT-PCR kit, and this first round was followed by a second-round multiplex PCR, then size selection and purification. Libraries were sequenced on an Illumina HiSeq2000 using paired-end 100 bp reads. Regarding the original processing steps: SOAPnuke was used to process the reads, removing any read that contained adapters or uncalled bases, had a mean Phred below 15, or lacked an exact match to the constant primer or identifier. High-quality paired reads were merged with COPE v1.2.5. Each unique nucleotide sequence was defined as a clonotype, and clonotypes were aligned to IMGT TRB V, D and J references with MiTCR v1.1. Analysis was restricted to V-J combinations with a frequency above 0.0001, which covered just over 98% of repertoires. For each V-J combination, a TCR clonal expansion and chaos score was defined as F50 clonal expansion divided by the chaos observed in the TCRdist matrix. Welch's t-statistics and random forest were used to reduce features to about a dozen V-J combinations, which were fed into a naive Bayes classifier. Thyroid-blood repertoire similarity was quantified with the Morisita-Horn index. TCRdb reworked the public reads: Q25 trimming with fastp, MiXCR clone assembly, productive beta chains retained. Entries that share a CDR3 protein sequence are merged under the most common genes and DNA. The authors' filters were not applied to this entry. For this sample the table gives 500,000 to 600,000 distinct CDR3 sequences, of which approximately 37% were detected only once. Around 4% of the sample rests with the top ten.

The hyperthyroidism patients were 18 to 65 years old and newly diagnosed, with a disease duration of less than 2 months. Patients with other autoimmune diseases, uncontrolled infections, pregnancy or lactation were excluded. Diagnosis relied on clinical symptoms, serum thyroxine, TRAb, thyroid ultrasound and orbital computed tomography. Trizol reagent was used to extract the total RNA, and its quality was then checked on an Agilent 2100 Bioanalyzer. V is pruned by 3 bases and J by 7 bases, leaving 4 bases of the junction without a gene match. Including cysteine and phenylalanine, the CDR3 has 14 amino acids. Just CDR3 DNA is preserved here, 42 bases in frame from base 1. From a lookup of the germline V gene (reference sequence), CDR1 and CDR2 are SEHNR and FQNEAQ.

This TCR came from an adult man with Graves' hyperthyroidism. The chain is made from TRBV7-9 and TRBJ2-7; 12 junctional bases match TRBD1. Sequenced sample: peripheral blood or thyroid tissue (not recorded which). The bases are TGTGCCAGCAGCTTCCGGGACAGGGGGCTTGAGCAGTACTTC. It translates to CASSFRDRGLEQYF.